These T cell receptor beta chains were read from a single sample in a study of regulatory dendritic cells for organ transplantation. The repertoire was sequenced with immunoSEQ multiplex PCR; TCRdb's copy has only in-frame clones and lacks some. Of around 4,000 clones listed, over 55% are singletons. No antigen has been assigned to these receptors. Sample: memory CD8+ T cells from blood cultured with dendritic cells. The origin of the receptors is a human donor in good health. Each CDR3 is given with its conserved first and last residue. The order of the fields is CDR3 DNA, CDR3 protein, clone size, V gene, D gene, CDR3 length, J gene. D genes are given only for firm matches. Rows give clone size only sometimes, using once, few, many, or a class for an expanded clone.

CDR3 DNA: TGTGCCAGCAGCCTCACCGGGACAGAGCAAGAGACCCAGTACTTC
CDR3 protein: CASSLTGTEQETQYF
clone size: .
V gene: TRBV7-9
D gene: TRBD1
CDR3 length: 15
J gene: TRBJ2-5

CDR3 DNA: TGTGCCAGCAGTGATTTGGCGGGGGGTCGCACAGATACGCAGTATTTT
CDR3 protein: CASSDLAGGRTDTQYF
clone size: .
V gene: TRBV6-1
D gene: TRBD2
CDR3 length: 16
J gene: TRBJ2-3

CDR3 DNA: TGTGCCAGCAGTGACTCCACTAGCGGTAACAATGAGCAGTTCTTC
CDR3 protein: CASSDSTSGNNEQFF
clone size: .
V gene: TRBV6-4
D gene: TRBD2
CDR3 length: 15
J gene: TRBJ2-1

CDR3 DNA: TGTGCCAGCAGTTTATCTACAGGGATAGGTGGCTACACCTTC
CDR3 protein: CASSLSTGIGGYTF
clone size: .
V gene: TRBV27
D gene: .
CDR3 length: 14
J gene: TRBJ1-2

CDR3 DNA: TGTGCCAGCAGTGAACTGGAGCCGAGCTCCTACAATGAGCAGTTCTTC
CDR3 protein: CASSELEPSSYNEQFF
clone size: .
V gene: TRBV2
D gene: .
CDR3 length: 16
J gene: TRBJ2-1

CDR3 DNA: TGTGCCAGCAGCGCACACATGAGAGGGGGACAGGGTAACTCCTACGAGCAGTACTTC
CDR3 protein: CASSAHMRGGQGNSYEQYF
clone size: few
V gene: TRBV9
D gene: TRBD1
CDR3 length: 19
J gene: TRBJ2-7

CDR3 DNA: TGTGCCAGCAGCTTAGCGGAGGGCATTCTCCATACGCAGTATTTT
CDR3 protein: CASSLAEGILHTQYF
clone size: .
V gene: TRBV7-9
D gene: .
CDR3 length: 15
J gene: TRBJ2-3

CDR3 DNA: TGTGCCAGCAGCCTTACAGGGAATAATGAAAAACTGTTTTTT
CDR3 protein: CASSLTGNNEKLFF
clone size: .
V gene: TRBV6-5
D gene: .
CDR3 length: 14
J gene: TRBJ1-4

CDR3 DNA: TGCGCCAGCAGCCAAGAAGTGGCCTCAGGCTATGGCTACACCTTC
CDR3 protein: CASSQEVASGYGYTF
clone size: .
V gene: TRBV4-1
D gene: .
CDR3 length: 15
J gene: TRBJ1-2

CDR3 DNA: TGTGCCAGTAGATCCGGACAGGGGAAATATAGCAATCAGCCCCAGCATTTT
CDR3 protein: CASRSGQGKYSNQPQHF
clone size: .
V gene: TRBV19
D gene: TRBD1
CDR3 length: 17
J gene: TRBJ1-5

CDR3 DNA: TGTGCCTGGAGCAGTGACGGCCCCTACGAGCAGTACTTC
CDR3 protein: CAWSSDGPYEQYF
clone size: few
V gene: TRBV30
D gene: .
CDR3 length: 13
J gene: TRBJ2-7

CDR3 DNA: TGCAGCGTCGGGACAGTATACGAGCAGTACTTC
CDR3 protein: CSVGTVYEQYF
clone size: .
V gene: TRBV29-1
D gene: TRBD1
CDR3 length: 11
J gene: TRBJ2-7

CDR3 DNA: TGTGCCAGCAGCCTACGGGCGGCAGGGGTTCAAGGCTACACCTTC
CDR3 protein: CASSLRAAGVQGYTF
clone size: .
V gene: TRBV6-5
D gene: .
CDR3 length: 15
J gene: TRBJ1-2

CDR3 DNA: TGTGCCAGCAGCTTGGACGGAGCCTACGAGCAGTACTTC
CDR3 protein: CASSLDGAYEQYF
clone size: .
V gene: TRBV5-4
D gene: .
CDR3 length: 13
J gene: TRBJ2-7

CDR3 DNA: TGTGCCAGCAGCCCCAACCCGGGAGGGGCCTACAATGAGCAGTTCTTC
CDR3 protein: CASSPNPGGAYNEQFF
clone size: .
V gene: TRBV7-8
D gene: TRBD2
CDR3 length: 16
J gene: TRBJ2-1

CDR3 DNA: TGTGCCACCAATGGCCAGGGGCCTAAAGAGACCCAGTACTTC
CDR3 protein: CATNGQGPKETQYF
clone size: .
V gene: TRBV15
D gene: .
CDR3 length: 14
J gene: TRBJ2-5

CDR3 DNA: TGTGCCAGCAGCTTATATCAGGGGTGGGGTGGCTACACCTTC
CDR3 protein: CASSLYQGWGGYTF
clone size: once
V gene: TRBV7-3
D gene: .
CDR3 length: 14
J gene: TRBJ1-2

CDR3 DNA: TGTGCCACCAGCAGAGGATCATCGTCCACAGATACGCAGTATTTT
CDR3 protein: CATSRGSSSTDTQYF
clone size: .
V gene: TRBV15
D gene: .
CDR3 length: 15
J gene: TRBJ2-3

CDR3 DNA: TGTGCCAGCAGCAGTGGGACAGGAAGGTTTAATGAGCAGTTCTTC
CDR3 protein: CASSSGTGRFNEQFF
clone size: few
V gene: TRBV6-5
D gene: TRBD1
CDR3 length: 15
J gene: TRBJ2-1

CDR3 DNA: TGTGCCAGCACTTTCTCTGGGGAGACCCAGTACTTC
CDR3 protein: CASTFSGETQYF
clone size: .
V gene: TRBV25-1
D gene: .
CDR3 length: 12
J gene: TRBJ2-5

CDR3 DNA: TGCGCCAGCAGCTACTATGGACAGGGGGCCAACTATGGCTACACCTTC
CDR3 protein: CASSYYGQGANYGYTF
clone size: once
V gene: TRBV5-1
D gene: TRBD1
CDR3 length: 16
J gene: TRBJ1-2

CDR3 DNA: TGTGCCAGCAGTGAAGACCATGGTTCTGGGGCCAACGTCCTGACTTTC
CDR3 protein: CASSEDHGSGANVLTF
clone size: .
V gene: TRBV2
D gene: .
CDR3 length: 16
J gene: TRBJ2-6

CDR3 DNA: TGTGCCAGCAGCTTAGCGCCTCAAGGACCCAGCACAGATACGCAGTATTTT
CDR3 protein: CASSLAPQGPSTDTQYF
clone size: .
V gene: TRBV7-9
D gene: .
CDR3 length: 17
J gene: TRBJ2-3

CDR3 DNA: TGTGCCAGCAGAGAGACAGGCAACTCTGGAAACACCATATATTTT
CDR3 protein: CASRETGNSGNTIYF
clone size: few
V gene: TRBV6-1
D gene: .
CDR3 length: 15
J gene: TRBJ1-3

CDR3 DNA: TGTGCCAGCAGCTCCCGGACGTCGTACAATGAGCAGTTCTTC
CDR3 protein: CASSSRTSYNEQFF
clone size: .
V gene: TRBV12-1
D gene: .
CDR3 length: 14
J gene: TRBJ2-1

CDR3 DNA: TGTGCCAGCAGCGACACAGGGGAATATCAGCCCCAGCATTTT
CDR3 protein: CASSDTGEYQPQHF
clone size: .
V gene: TRBV9
D gene: TRBD1
CDR3 length: 14
J gene: TRBJ1-5

CDR3 DNA: TGCGCCAGCAGCCAAGTAGGAGCAGGGGAACACGAGCAGTACTTC
CDR3 protein: CASSQVGAGEHEQYF
clone size: .
V gene: TRBV5-5
D gene: .
CDR3 length: 15
J gene: TRBJ2-7

CDR3 DNA: TGCGCCAGCAGCCAAGTGGGGACAGGGGTTTATGAAGCTTTCTTT
CDR3 protein: CASSQVGTGVYEAFF
clone size: .
V gene: TRBV4-1
D gene: TRBD1
CDR3 length: 15
J gene: TRBJ1-1

CDR3 DNA: TGCGCCAGCAGCCCCCGACGGGCAGCTTATGGCTACACCTTC
CDR3 protein: CASSPRRAAYGYTF
clone size: once
V gene: TRBV4-3
D gene: .
CDR3 length: 14
J gene: TRBJ1-2

CDR3 DNA: TGTGCCAGCAGCCAAGAAGCGCGGCAGGTGCTCGGCTACACCTTC
CDR3 protein: CASSQEARQVLGYTF
clone size: .
V gene: TRBV4-2
D gene: .
CDR3 length: 15
J gene: TRBJ1-2

CDR3 DNA: TGTGCCTGGAGCCCGCTTAGCGGGGGGCCCGGGGAGCTGTTTTTT
CDR3 protein: CAWSPLSGGPGELFF
clone size: .
V gene: TRBV30
D gene: TRBD2
CDR3 length: 15
J gene: TRBJ2-2

CDR3 DNA: TGTGCCAGCACCACCTGGGGGTCGCCATACAATGAGCAGTTCTTC
CDR3 protein: CASTTWGSPYNEQFF
clone size: .
V gene: TRBV27
D gene: .
CDR3 length: 15
J gene: TRBJ2-1

CDR3 DNA: TGTGCCAGCAGCTTGGGGACCGGGCAGCCCCAGCATTTT
CDR3 protein: CASSLGTGQPQHF
clone size: .
V gene: TRBV7-3
D gene: .
CDR3 length: 13
J gene: TRBJ1-5

CDR3 DNA: TGTGCCAGCAGCTTATGGCCAGGGGGCCCACGGAATGGCTACACCTTC
CDR3 protein: CASSLWPGGPRNGYTF
clone size: .
V gene: TRBV7-2
D gene: TRBD1
CDR3 length: 16
J gene: TRBJ1-2

CDR3 DNA: TGCGCCAGCAGCCCAATAGGACTCCCAACCCCACGTGAGCAGTTCTTC
CDR3 protein: CASSPIGLPTPREQFF
clone size: .
V gene: TRBV4-3
D gene: .
CDR3 length: 16
J gene: TRBJ2-1

CDR3 DNA: TGTGCCAGCAGCTTAGGGGATCAGCCCCAGCATTTT
CDR3 protein: CASSLGDQPQHF
clone size: few
V gene: TRBV7-9
D gene: .
CDR3 length: 12
J gene: TRBJ1-5

CDR3 DNA: TGTGCCAGCAGTCGCCGGGACCCCGAAGGGAATCAGCCCCAGCATTTT
CDR3 protein: CASSRRDPEGNQPQHF
clone size: .
V gene: TRBV6-4
D gene: .
CDR3 length: 16
J gene: TRBJ1-5

CDR3 DNA: TGTGCCAGCAGTGGCTGGACAGGGCCCCGCTTATATACGCAGTATTTT
CDR3 protein: CASSGWTGPRLYTQYF
clone size: .
V gene: TRBV25-1
D gene: TRBD1
CDR3 length: 16
J gene: TRBJ2-3

CDR3 DNA: TGCGCCAGCAGCCCCTTCGGGGGTGGGGGAAATGAAAAACTGTTTTTT
CDR3 protein: CASSPFGGGGNEKLFF
clone size: .
V gene: TRBV4-3
D gene: .
CDR3 length: 16
J gene: TRBJ1-4

CDR3 DNA: TGTGCCAGCAGACAGCCAATGGACAGCAATGAAAAACTGTTTTTT
CDR3 protein: CASRQPMDSNEKLFF
clone size: .
V gene: TRBV6-6
D gene: .
CDR3 length: 15
J gene: TRBJ1-4

CDR3 DNA: TGTGCCAGCAGCCCCCTGACAGGCCTCTCCAGGTCCACCTTC
CDR3 protein: CASSPLTGLSRSTF
clone size: few
V gene: TRBV9
D gene: .
CDR3 length: 14
J gene: TRBJ1-2

CDR3 DNA: TGTGCCAGCAGTTATTTAGGCAGGGCCTCATACAATGAGCAGTTCTTC
CDR3 protein: CASSYLGRASYNEQFF
clone size: .
V gene: TRBV6-5
D gene: .
CDR3 length: 16
J gene: TRBJ2-1

CDR3 DNA: TGTGCCAGCAGCTTAGGCTTCCGGGACAGGGTTAACTACGAGCAGTACTTC
CDR3 protein: CASSLGFRDRVNYEQYF
clone size: .
V gene: TRBV13
D gene: TRBD1
CDR3 length: 17
J gene: TRBJ2-7

CDR3 DNA: TGCGCCAGCAGCCAAGATAGGGGACAGGTGGGAGCTTTCTTT
CDR3 protein: CASSQDRGQVGAFF
clone size: .
V gene: TRBV4-3
D gene: TRBD1
CDR3 length: 14
J gene: TRBJ1-1

CDR3 DNA: TGTGCCAGCAGTGAATTCTGGGGCGCTAGGAGAGGCTACACCTTC
CDR3 protein: CASSEFWGARRGYTF
clone size: few
V gene: TRBV2
D gene: .
CDR3 length: 15
J gene: TRBJ1-2

CDR3 DNA: TGTGCCAGCACCTCTGAATACGAGCAGTACTTC
CDR3 protein: CASTSEYEQYF
clone size: .
V gene: TRBV7-2
D gene: .
CDR3 length: 11
J gene: TRBJ2-7

CDR3 DNA: TGTGCCAGCAGTGAAGCGCGGGGGGGCCACAATGAGCAGTTCTTC
CDR3 protein: CASSEARGGHNEQFF
clone size: .
V gene: TRBV6-1
D gene: TRBD2
CDR3 length: 15
J gene: TRBJ2-1

CDR3 DNA: TGTGCCACCAGCAGAGATGTACCCTCGGGGGGGTCAGGAGATACGCAGTATTTT
CDR3 protein: CATSRDVPSGGSGDTQYF
clone size: .
V gene: TRBV15
D gene: TRBD2
CDR3 length: 18
J gene: TRBJ2-3

CDR3 DNA: TGTGCCAGCAGTAGTTGGGGGGAAGCATACCAAGAGACCCAGTACTTC
CDR3 protein: CASSSWGEAYQETQYF
clone size: .
V gene: TRBV28
D gene: .
CDR3 length: 16
J gene: TRBJ2-5

CDR3 DNA: TGTGCCAGCAGCGGGACAGGGGTAGAAGCTTTCTTT
CDR3 protein: CASSGTGVEAFF
clone size: medium-sized
V gene: TRBV7-9
D gene: TRBD1
CDR3 length: 12
J gene: TRBJ1-1

CDR3 DNA: TGTGCCAGTAGTATAGTTCCAGGGTTTACTGGAAACACCATATATTTT
CDR3 protein: CASSIVPGFTGNTIYF
clone size: .
V gene: TRBV19
D gene: .
CDR3 length: 16
J gene: TRBJ1-3